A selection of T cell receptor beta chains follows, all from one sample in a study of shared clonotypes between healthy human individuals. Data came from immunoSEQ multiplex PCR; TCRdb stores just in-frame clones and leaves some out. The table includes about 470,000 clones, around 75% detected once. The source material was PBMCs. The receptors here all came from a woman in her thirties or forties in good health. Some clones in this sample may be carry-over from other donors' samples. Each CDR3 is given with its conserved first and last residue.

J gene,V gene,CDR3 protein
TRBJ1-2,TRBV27,CASSLDSRQGANYGYTF
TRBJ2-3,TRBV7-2,CASSSGWFRAPSQYF
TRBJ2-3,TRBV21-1,CASSRDNGDTQYF
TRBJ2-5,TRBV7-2,CASSLVGGVGETQYF
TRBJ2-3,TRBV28,CASSSGTGADTQYF
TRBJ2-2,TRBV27,CASSFGLDRGGELFF
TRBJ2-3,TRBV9,CASSPSWSDTQYF
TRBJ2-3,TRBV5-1,CASSLEGPRGTDTQYF
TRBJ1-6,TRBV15,CATSRERDISNSPLHF
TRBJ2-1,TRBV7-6,CASSVSGPSSYNEQFF
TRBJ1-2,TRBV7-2,CASSLVTELEGYTF
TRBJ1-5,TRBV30,CAWSPPDRGYQPQHF
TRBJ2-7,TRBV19,CASSPGPLAEQYF
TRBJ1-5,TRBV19,CASTSRESVIQPQHF
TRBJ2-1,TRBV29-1,CSVAHGGVSYNEQFF
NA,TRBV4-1,CASSQTLAGGSYEQYF
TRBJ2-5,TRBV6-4,CASSDTYGETQYF
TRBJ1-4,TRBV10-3,CAISESGQGNEKLFF
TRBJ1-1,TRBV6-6,CASSQGVFEAFF
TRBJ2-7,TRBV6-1,CASSEAAYYIYEQYF
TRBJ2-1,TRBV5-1,CASSFPPGQGENEQFF
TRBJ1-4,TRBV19,CASSADRGPTNEKLFF
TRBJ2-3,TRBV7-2,CASSLERGGFLSTDTQYF
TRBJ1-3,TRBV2,CTSSEGGNTIYF
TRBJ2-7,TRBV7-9,CASGLSSGDTYEQYF
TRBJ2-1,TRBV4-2,CASSQDGTSGRYEQFF
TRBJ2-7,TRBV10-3,CAISESPAAYEQYF
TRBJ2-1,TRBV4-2,CASSPGPPYNEQFF
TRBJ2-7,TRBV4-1,CASSSRPTGSYEQYF